Listed below are T cell receptor beta chains from one sample, sequenced in a study of a mutant IDH1 vaccine in newly diagnosed glioma. Method: immunoSEQ multiplex PCR; TCRdb's copy keeps in-frame clones and lacks some. Here the sample spans tens of thousands of clones, roughly 80% being singletons. This material consisted of PBMCs, taken from a glioma patient treated with radiotherapy, temozolomide or both. The receptors derive from a man between 18 and 35 years old with glioma. CDR3s include the opening cysteine and the closing phenylalanine or tryptophan. D genes are given only for firm matches. Size tells how often a clone was seen (once, few, many) or the class of an expanded clone, and some rows leave it out.

CDR3nt	CDR3aa	j_gene	v_gene	abundance	d_gene
TGTGCCAGCAGTTATGGGGGAACTGAAGCTTTCTTT	CASSYGGTEAFF	TRBJ1-1	TRBV6-5	-	-
TGTGCCAGCAGCTTCGCAGGGACGGGCCCTAAAGCTTTCTTT	CASSFAGTGPKAFF	TRBJ1-1	TRBV5-5	-	-
TGTGCCACCAGCAGAGAGGGGTCTGGCACAGATACGCAGTATTTT	CATSREGSGTDTQYF	TRBJ2-3	TRBV15	-	-
TGTGCCTGGAGTATATCGGGAGGGGGCGAGCAGTACTTC	CAWSISGGGEQYF	TRBJ2-7	TRBV30	-	TRBD2
TGTGCCAGCAGCTTAGGAGGGACAGGGGGAATTGAAAAACTGTTTTTT	CASSLGGTGGIEKLFF	TRBJ1-4	TRBV7-9	-	TRBD1
TGTGCCTGGAGGGTGGGGAGCCATAATTCACCCCTCCACTTT	CAWRVGSHNSPLHF	TRBJ1-6	TRBV30	-	-
TGTGCCAGCAGTATACAGGGTAGGGAGACCCAGTACTTC	CASSIQGRETQYF	TRBJ2-5	TRBV6-5	-	-
TGTGCCAGCAGTTACAGCCCTTACGAGTGGCCCCAGCATTTT	CASSYSPYEWPQHF	TRBJ1-5	TRBV6-5	-	-
TGTGCCACCACCCTAGGCCGAGACCATGGCTACACCTTC	CATTLGRDHGYTF	TRBJ1-2	TRBV15	-	-
TGTGCCAGTAGTATGGGCGGGGAGCTGTTTTTT	CASSMGGELFF	TRBJ2-2	TRBV19	-	-
TGTGCCAGCAGCGTAGATGGGACAGGGAAAACTGAAGCTTTCTTT	CASSVDGTGKTEAFF	TRBJ1-1	TRBV9	-	TRBD1
TGTGCCAGCAGCCCCCTCGTGGGACCCAACGCCTACGAGCAGTACTTC	CASSPLVGPNAYEQYF	TRBJ2-7	TRBV11-1	-	-
TGTGCCAGCAGCCGGGGATCCTATAATTCACCCCTCCACTTT	CASSRGSYNSPLHF	TRBJ1-6	TRBV2	-	-
TGTGCCAGCAGCTTAGGCCGCCGGGAGCAGTACTTC	CASSLGRREQYF	TRBJ2-7	TRBV7-2	-	-
TGTGCCAGCAGCTTATGGTCGGGGCAAGAGACCCAGTACTTC	CASSLWSGQETQYF	TRBJ2-5	TRBV7-2	-	-
TGTGCCAGCAGTTACGGGGGGGGAGTGGGAGATACGCAGTATTTT	CASSYGGGVGDTQYF	TRBJ2-3	TRBV6-5	-	TRBD2
TGTGCCTGGAGCCTCACCCACAGGGCCCTCTATGGCTACACCTTC	CAWSLTHRALYGYTF	TRBJ1-2	TRBV30	-	-
TGTGCCAGCAGCTACGACAGGGTCGAGTACGAGCAGTACTTC	CASSYDRVEYEQYF	TRBJ2-7	TRBV6-6	-	TRBD1
TGTGCCAGCAGCTTAAAGGAAGGCTATGAAAAACTGTTTTTT	CASSLKEGYEKLFF	TRBJ1-4	TRBV7-2	-	-
TGTGCCAGCAGCCAAACGGACGGCGGGGTGCGGAACTATGGCTACACCTTC	CASSQTDGGVRNYGYTF	TRBJ1-2	TRBV14	-	-
TGTGCCAGCAGCGAGACAGGCCAAGGCCCATACGAGCAGTACTTC	CASSETGQGPYEQYF	TRBJ2-7	TRBV27	-	-
TGTGCCAGCAGCTGGGGAAATTCACCCCTCCACTTT	CASSWGNSPLHF	TRBJ1-6	TRBV5-4	-	-
TGTGCCAGCAGTCTTTCCCACACTGAAGCTTTCTTT	CASSLSHTEAFF	TRBJ1-1	TRBV2	few	-
TGTGCCAGCAGCCCAAGGGACACAGCTAACTATGGCTACACCTTC	CASSPRDTANYGYTF	TRBJ1-2	TRBV7-9	once	-
TGTGCCAGTAGTATTCGAGGCAGAACTTACGAGCAGTACTTC	CASSIRGRTYEQYF	TRBJ2-7	TRBV19	-	-
TGCGCCAGCAGCTTGTCAGGGACCACTGAAGCTTTCTTT	CASSLSGTTEAFF	TRBJ1-1	TRBV5-1	-	-
TGTGCCAGCAGCCCGACGGACAGCCTTACCGGCACTGAAGCTTTCTTT	CASSPTDSLTGTEAFF	TRBJ1-1	TRBV9	-	-
TGTGCCACCACAGCGGGGGGGATACCCTACGAGCAGTACTTC	CATTAGGIPYEQYF	TRBJ2-7	TRBV5-4	-	TRBD2
TGTGCCAGCAGGCTAAGGACAGGCCTAAAGCAGTTCTTC	CASRLRTGLKQFF	TRBJ2-1	TRBV6-5	-	TRBD1
TGTGCCAGCTCACCACCGACAGGGGTGGTATCAGATACGCAGTATTTT	CASSPPTGVVSDTQYF	TRBJ2-3	TRBV18	-	TRBD1
TGCGCGCAACCCGGACCTCCCATAACTCGGGGGAGCTACGAGCAGTACTTC	CAQPGPPITRGSYEQYF	TRBJ2-7	TRBV5-1	-	-
TGCGCCAGCATCCAGGGGGCGGGAGGAAACACCATATATTTT	CASIQGAGGNTIYF	TRBJ1-3	TRBV10-1	-	TRBD1
TGTGCCAGCAGTGCCACACTCCGACAAGAGACCCAGTACTTC	CASSATLRQETQYF	TRBJ2-5	TRBV2	-	-
TGCGCCGCTACCCTCGGAGATACGCAGTATTTT	CAATLGDTQYF	TRBJ2-3	TRBV5-1	few	-
TGTGCCTGGAGTCCCCCTGGAATTTGGTGCACTGAAGCTTTCTTT	CAWSPPGIWCTEAFF	TRBJ1-1	TRBV30	once	-
TGCGCCAGCAGCGAAAGGGGCGAGCAGTACTTC	CASSERGEQYF	TRBJ2-7	TRBV5-1	once	-
TGCGCCAGCAGCTTCCCGGAGAACACTGAAGCTTTCTTT	CASSFPENTEAFF	TRBJ1-1	TRBV5-1	few	-
TGTGCCAGCAGGGTGAATACTGAAGCTTTCTTT	CASRVNTEAFF	TRBJ1-1	TRBV2	-	-
TGTGCCAGCAGCTCCGACTTACCCACCAGAGGCGGCTACACCTTC	CASSSDLPTRGGYTF	TRBJ1-2	TRBV7-8	-	-
TGTGCCAGCAGCTATGCGGATCGCCAGACTTATGGCTACACCTTC	CASSYADRQTYGYTF	TRBJ1-2	TRBV5-6	-	-
TGTGCCAGCAGCGTAGGAATGACAGGGCTGAACACTGAAGCTTTCTTT	CASSVGMTGLNTEAFF	TRBJ1-1	TRBV9	-	TRBD1
TGCAGCGTTGAAACATGGACAGGGGACTATGGCTACACCTTC	CSVETWTGDYGYTF	TRBJ1-2	TRBV29-1	-	TRBD1
TGTGCCTGGAGTCGAGGGGGCCCTGAAGCTTTCTTT	CAWSRGGPEAFF	TRBJ1-1	TRBV30	few	TRBD1
TGTGCCAGCTCTTATGGTTCAGGGGCCACTGAAGCTTTCTTT	CASSYGSGATEAFF	TRBJ1-1	TRBV18	-	-
TGTGCCAGCAGCCCTTCCGTTCCGAACACTGAAGCTTTCTTT	CASSPSVPNTEAFF	TRBJ1-1	TRBV5-5	-	-
TGTGCCAGCAGCTTAACGCAGCGGGGGGGCCAGCAGTACTTC	CASSLTQRGGQQYF	TRBJ2-7	TRBV7-2	-	TRBD2
TGTGCCAGCAGTGAATCTCAGGGTATTGCAGATACGCAGTATTTT	CASSESQGIADTQYF	TRBJ2-3	TRBV25-1	-	-
TGTGCCAGCAGTTGGACAGGGAATAGCAATCAGCCCCAGCATTTT	CASSWTGNSNQPQHF	TRBJ1-5	TRBV2	-	TRBD1
TGTGCCAGCAGCCCCGTAGCGGGAGACGAGCAGTACTTC	CASSPVAGDEQYF	TRBJ2-7	TRBV5-4	-	TRBD2
TGCGCCAGCAGCTTGGAAGGGAGACGCTACACCTTC	CASSLEGRRYTF	TRBJ1-2	TRBV5-1	once	-
TGTGCCAGCACCCTCCGCGGGACAGGGGCCTCACCCCTCCACTTT	CASTLRGTGASPLHF	TRBJ1-6	TRBV11-2	-	TRBD1
TGTGCCAGCAGTTTTCGGCGGGAAACCTACGAGCAGTACTTC	CASSFRRETYEQYF	TRBJ2-7	TRBV27	few	-
TGTGCCAGCAGCTTAACAGACGGTTTCTACAATGAGCAGTTCTTC	CASSLTDGFYNEQFF	TRBJ2-1	TRBV7-2	-	-
TGTGCCAGCAGCCTGAATAGCAATCAGCCCCAGCATTTT	CASSLNSNQPQHF	TRBJ1-5	TRBV6-5	-	-
TGTGCCAGCAGCGTAACGGGGGCGAGCTCCTACGAGCAGTACTTC	CASSVTGASSYEQYF	TRBJ2-7	TRBV9	-	-